The rows below give T cell receptor beta chains drawn from one sample of a study of blood T cell repertoires in COVID-19. Clones were read by immunoSEQ multiplex PCR, and TCRdb kept only the in-frame ones, dropping some. The sample yields 50,000 to 80,000 clones, 84% seen once. Sequencing was done on a sample of peripheral blood. Receptor source: a woman aged 60-75 years with acute or convalescent COVID-19. Each CDR3 is given with its conserved first and last residue. A D gene is named only where the DNA matches it firmly. The size field is filled for only some rows; it gives once, few, many or a size class.

TRBD1,TRBV7-9,few,TRBJ1-2,CASSSGQGESGYTF,TGTGCCAGCAGCTCGGGACAGGGGGAGAGTGGCTACACCTTC
-,TRBV5-6,-,TRBJ1-5,CASSKGQKVQPQHF,TGTGCCAGCAGCAAGGGACAAAAAGTTCAGCCCCAGCATTTT
-,TRBV10-3,-,TRBJ1-2,CAISAIGGDYGYTF,TGTGCCATCAGTGCCATAGGGGGGGACTATGGCTACACCTTC
TRBD1,TRBV7-2,-,TRBJ1-2,CASSEGQGRRGYTF,TGTGCCAGCAGCGAAGGACAGGGACGGAGGGGCTACACCTTC
-,TRBV6-5,-,TRBJ1-1,CAITLGVNTEAFF,TGTGCCATCACCTTGGGAGTGAACACTGAAGCTTTCTTT
TRBD1,TRBV6-6,-,TRBJ2-7,CASHPGTAAYEQYF,TGTGCCTCCCACCCCGGGACAGCGGCCTACGAGCAGTACTTC
TRBD2,TRBV19,-,TRBJ2-4,CASSIDRGVGGIQYF,TGTGCCAGTAGTATAGATCGAGGCGTCGGGGGGATTCAGTACTTC
-,TRBV6-5,-,TRBJ1-1,CASMRYGTLNTEAFF,TGTGCCAGCATGCGGTATGGGACTTTGAACACTGAAGCTTTCTTT
TRBD2,TRBV4-1,-,TRBJ2-3,CASSRSAGGPLDTQYF,TGCGCCAGCAGCCGTTCAGCGGGGGGGCCGTTGGATACGCAGTATTTT
TRBD1,TRBV5-5,-,TRBJ1-2,CASSLVQGVGGYTF,TGTGCCAGCAGCTTGGTTCAGGGGGTAGGGGGCTACACCTTC
TRBD1,TRBV19,-,TRBJ1-2,CASSASGQGNGYTF,TGTGCCAGTAGTGCCTCGGGACAGGGAAATGGCTACACCTTC
-,TRBV13,-,TRBJ2-3,CASSVRDTDTQYF,TGTGCCAGCAGCGTCCGGGACACAGATACGCAGTATTTT
TRBD1,TRBV6-5,-,TRBJ2-7,CASSNTGVVEQYF,TGTGCCAGCAGCAACACAGGGGTTGTCGAGCAGTACTTC
TRBD2,TRBV9,-,TRBJ2-3,CASSVEGLAFADTQYF,TGTGCCAGCAGCGTAGAAGGACTAGCGTTCGCAGATACGCAGTATTTT
TRBD1,TRBV19,-,TRBJ1-2,CASGRDRGPSGYTF,TGTGCCAGCGGGAGGGACAGGGGGCCAAGTGGCTACACCTTC
-,TRBV18,-,TRBJ2-5,CASSPDAGGQETQYF,TGTGCCAGCTCACCAGACGCCGGGGGTCAAGAGACCCAGTACTTC
-,TRBV29-1,-,TRBJ1-3,CSGNYGNTIYF,TGCAGCGGGAACTATGGAAACACCATATATTTT